The rows below give T cell receptor beta chains drawn from one sample of a study of blood T cell repertoires in COVID-19. Sequencing was performed with immunoSEQ multiplex PCR; in TCRdb, only in-frame clones are kept and a portion is missing. The data contain 25,000 to 35,000 clones, roughly 85% of them singletons. What was sequenced was peripheral blood. These receptors were collected from a man older than 75 with active COVID-19. Each CDR3 is given with its conserved first and last residue. The order of the fields is D gene, J gene, V gene, clone size, CDR3 protein, CDR3 DNA. D genes are given only for firm matches. Size is omitted from some rows. Given values are once, few, many or a class for expanded clones.

TRBD1 | TRBJ1-5 | TRBV27 | NA | CASSWRWGQGNQPQHF | TGTGCCAGCAGTTGGCGGTGGGGACAGGGGAATCAGCCCCAGCATTTT
TRBD2 | TRBJ2-1 | TRBV14 | medium-sized | CASSQERDYYNEQFF | TGTGCCAGCAGCCAAGAGAGGGACTACTACAATGAGCAGTTCTTC
TRBD1 | TRBJ1-2 | TRBV3-1/TRBV3-2 | NA | CASSLTRTGSSNYGYTF | TGTGCCAGCAGCCTTACCAGGACAGGATCCTCTAACTATGGCTACACCTTC
NA | TRBJ1-1 | TRBV6-5 | NA | CASSSPGGGNTEAFF | TGTGCCAGCAGTTCACCGGGGGGAGGGAACACTGAAGCTTTCTTT
NA | TRBJ2-7 | TRBV19 | NA | CASSKGPLNSYEQYF | TGTGCCAGTAGTAAGGGGCCCCTTAACTCCTACGAGCAGTACTTC
TRBD2 | TRBJ2-3 | TRBV5-1 | NA | CASTLTSGSTDTQYF | TGCGCCAGCACCCTAACTAGCGGGAGCACAGATACGCAGTATTTT
NA | TRBJ2-3 | TRBV6-6 | NA | CASGLDYADTQYF | TGTGCCAGCGGGCTAGACTATGCAGATACGCAGTATTTT
TRBD2 | TRBJ2-5 | TRBV30 | NA | CAWSSSGGYPQYF | TGTGCCTGGAGTAGTAGCGGGGGCTACCCACAGTACTTC
NA | TRBJ1-3 | TRBV7-9 | once | CASSLAGRPLSGNTIYF | TGTGCCAGCAGCTTAGCCGGCAGGCCGCTCTCTGGAAACACCATATATTTT
NA | TRBJ1-4 | TRBV4-2 | NA | CASSQVQGYEKLFF | TGTGCCAGCAGCCAAGTCCAGGGTTATGAAAAACTGTTTTTT
NA | TRBJ2-2 | TRBV10-3 | NA | CAISGSTGRSGELFF | TGTGCCATCAGTGGTTCGACTGGTCGCTCCGGGGAGCTGTTTTTT
TRBD1 | TRBJ1-1 | TRBV7-6 | NA | CASSLVGTGVMNTEAFF | TGTGCCAGCAGCTTAGTTGGGACAGGGGTAATGAACACTGAAGCTTTCTTT
NA | TRBJ1-2 | TRBV19 | NA | CASSSLEGILHGYTF | TGTGCCAGTAGTTCATTGGAGGGTATTTTACATGGCTACACCTTC
NA | TRBJ1-4 | TRBV7-9 | NA | CASSLPGLFF | TGTGCCAGCAGTCTCCCGGGGCTGTTTTTT
NA | TRBJ1-2 | TRBV5-4 | few | CASSPGQGLYGYTF | TGTGCCAGCAGCCCCGGCCAGGGGCTCTATGGCTACACCTTC
NA | TRBJ1-1 | TRBV19 | NA | CASSIRDTLTEAFF | TGTGCCAGTAGTATCCGGGACACTCTCACTGAAGCTTTCTTT
TRBD1 | TRBJ1-1 | TRBV19 | NA | CASSSTGATPTNTEAFF | TGTGCCAGTAGTTCGACAGGGGCTACTCCCACGAACACTGAAGCTTTCTTT
TRBD2 | TRBJ2-3 | TRBV11-2 | NA | CASTATSGGDTQYF | TGTGCCAGCACCGCGACTAGCGGGGGGGATACGCAGTATTTT
TRBD2 | TRBJ2-1 | TRBV7-2 | NA | CASSLGGGVYNEQFF | TGTGCCAGCAGCTTAGGGGGAGGGGTCTACAATGAGCAGTTCTTC
NA | TRBJ1-1 | TRBV9 | NA | CASSVGSGDSAEAFF | TGTGCCAGCAGCGTAGGTTCGGGGGACTCCGCTGAAGCTTTCTTT
TRBD2 | TRBJ2-2 | TRBV3-1/TRBV3-2 | NA | CASSPIVSGGLRTGELFF | TGTGCCAGCAGCCCCATCGTTAGCGGGGGACTAAGAACCGGGGAGCTGTTTTTT
NA | TRBJ1-2 | TRBV5-4 | NA | CASSLETDYGYTF | TGTGCCAGCAGCTTGGAGACAGACTATGGCTACACCTTC
NA | TRBJ1-3 | TRBV18 | NA | CASSPPAGYGNTIYF | TGTGCCAGCTCACCACCAGCGGGGTATGGAAACACCATATATTTT
TRBD2 | TRBJ2-5 | TRBV4-2 | NA | CASSQGTSGQETQYF | TGTGCCAGCAGCCAAGGAACTAGCGGCCAAGAGACCCAGTACTTC
NA | TRBJ1-5 | TRBV12-3/TRBV12-4 | NA | CASSRRNQPQHF | TGTGCCAGCAGTCGGAGGAATCAGCCCCAGCATTTT
TRBD2 | TRBJ2-3 | TRBV4-1 | NA | CASSQGAGGTDTQYF | TGCGCCAGCAGCCAGGGAGCGGGGGGCACAGATACGCAGTATTTT
TRBD1 | TRBJ2-7 | TRBV11-2 | NA | CASSPRQGSYEQYF | TGTGCCAGCAGCCCCCGACAGGGGTCATACGAGCAGTACTTC
NA | TRBJ2-3 | TRBV2 | once | CASSVTRGATDTQYF | TGTGCCAGCAGTGTTACCAGGGGCGCAACAGATACGCAGTATTTT
TRBD1 | TRBJ1-4 | TRBV10-3 | NA | CAIAPTRGNEKLFF | TGTGCCATCGCTCCTACCAGGGGGAATGAAAAACTGTTTTTT
TRBD1 | TRBJ1-2 | TRBV10-3 | NA | CAISGDRAYGYTF | TGTGCCATCAGTGGGGACAGGGCTTATGGCTACACCTTC
NA | TRBJ1-1 | TRBV7-2 | NA | CASSLARTVSHTEAFF | TGTGCCAGCAGCTTAGCAAGGACAGTTTCACACACTGAAGCTTTCTTT
TRBD1 | TRBJ1-2 | TRBV5-1 | NA | CASSRPGNRGYGYTF | TGCGCCAGCAGCAGGCCTGGAAACAGGGGCTATGGCTACACCTTC
NA | TRBJ2-3 | TRBV10-3 | NA | CAISEIGSGSTDTQYF | TGTGCCATCAGTGAGATCGGAAGCGGGAGCACAGATACGCAGTATTTT
TRBD1 | TRBJ2-5 | TRBV28 | NA | CASSLPARMDRTSGAQYF | TGTGCCAGCAGTTTGCCCGCTAGGATGGACAGGACCAGTGGGGCCCAGTACTTC
NA | TRBJ2-7 | TRBV5-1 | once | CASTPNPGGFYEQYF | TGCGCCAGCACCCCAAACCCGGGGGGCTTTTACGAGCAGTACTTC
TRBD2 | TRBJ2-1 | TRBV18 | NA | CASSLASGGFYNEQFF | TGTGCCAGCTCACTCGCTAGCGGGGGGTTTTACAATGAGCAGTTCTTC
TRBD1 | TRBJ1-2 | TRBV2 | once | CASRQDRGGYTF | TGTGCCAGCAGACAAGACAGGGGAGGCTACACCTTC